The 14 T cell receptor beta chains given below trace back to one sample, sequenced in a study of PD-L1 blockade in urothelial cancer. The time point is: peripheral blood 6 weeks after treatment start. Using immunoSEQ multiplex PCR, the repertoire was profiled, and TCRdb retains in-frame clones only, with some absent. Of more than 35,000 clones detected, roughly four fifths appear once; the ten largest clones hold about 13%. The sequencing used PBMCs, collected around atezolizumab (anti-PD-L1) treatment. The source of these receptors is a man aged 55 to 69 with urothelial cancer.

V and J are TRBV30 and TRBJ2-3, with D possibly TRBD1 on 5 matching bases. This CDR3 comprises 14 residues. V lost 5 bases to trimming and J lost 2 bases, with 14 bases between them. The germline V gene has CDR1 GTSNPN and CDR2 SVGIG (reference sequence). CDR3 sequence (DNA): TGTGCCTGGGGTAAAGGGGCCTTCACAGATACGCAGTATTTT. Encoded protein: CAWGKGAFTDTQYF.

This clone was seen more than once but under ten times. One junction end disagrees with the germline gene, perhaps due to a read error. The rearrangement joins TRBV2 to TRBJ2-7; the D is unclear. The length of the CDR3 is 14 residues. In germline, CDR1 is SNHLY, CDR2 FYNNEI. The CDR3 region has the DNA TGTGCCAGCAGTGCTAACCCAGGCTCCGACGAGCAGTACTTC. Residues: CASSANPGSDEQYF.

J is TRBJ2-5 and V is TRBV11-2; 7 bases align to TRBD1. The germline V gene encodes CDR1 SGHAT and CDR2 FQNNGV. V was clipped by 3 bases and J by 5 bases; unmatched bases: 9. The CDR3 is made up of 15 amino acids. For the CDR3, the DNA is TGTGCCAGCAGCTTCCTAGGGGGCAGGGTGGAGACCCAGTACTTC. The encoded protein is CASSFLGGRVETQYF.

V is TRBV6-5 and J is TRBJ1-5, with TRBD1 identical over 8 bases. The CDR3 extends over 14 amino acids. The V gene's germline CDR1 is MNHEY and CDR2 SVGAGI. The trim removed 4 bases at V and 4 bases at J, leaving 3 bases unmatched. Written as DNA, the CDR3 is TGTGCCAGCAGTTGGGACAGGAAAAATCAGCCCCAGCATTTT. Amino acids: CASSWDRKNQPQHF.

The chain has TRBV5-8 and TRBJ1-3, with D maybe TRBD1 (6 bases). V was pared by 4 bases and J by 7 bases, with 15 bases between. The CDR3 is 14 amino acids. The V gene's germline CDR1 is SGHTS and CDR2 YDEGEE. In DNA, the CDR3 is TGTGCCAGCAGCCCCGGACAGATCCTGAACACCATATATTTT. It codes for CASSPGQILNTIYF.

This chain uses TRBV5-1 with TRBJ1-4; D might be TRBD1 (5 bases). Trimming shortened V by 3 bases and J by 7 bases, and 13 bases separated the two germline ends. This CDR3 is built from 14 residues. The germline CDR1 and CDR2 sequences are SGHRS and YFSETQ. The CDR3: CASSSTGVGEKLFF. For the CDR3, the DNA is TGCGCCAGCAGCTCCACGGGGGTCGGTGAAAAACTGTTTTTT. The full variable domain, its missing parts supplied by reference TRBV5-1 and TRBJ1-4, is KAGVTQTPRYLIKTRGQQVTLSCSPISGHRSVSWYQQTPGQGLQFLFEYFSETQRNKGNFPGRFSGRQFSNSRSEMNVSTLELGDSALYLCASSSTGVGEKLFFGSGTQLSVL.

The chain uses TRBV11-2 and TRBJ2-6, with a weak D call TRBD2 (5 bases). V lost 1 base to trimming and J lost 0 bases, with 13 bases between them. The CDR3 sequence is 18 residues long. Germline CDR1 is SGHAT and CDR2 is FQNNGV. CDR3 sequence reads: CASSLGRGLRSGANVLTF. DNA of the CDR3: TGTGCCAGCAGCTTAGGTCGGGGTCTGCGCTCTGGGGCCAACGTCCTGACTTTC. Together with reference TRBV11-2 and TRBJ2-6, the CDR3 gives the full variable domain: EAGVAQSPRYKIIEKRQSVAFWCNPISGHATLYWYQQILGQGPKLLIQFQNNGVVDDSQLPKDRFSAERLKGVDSTLKIQPAKLEDSAVYLCASSLGRGLRSGANVLTFGAGSRLTVL.

This clone has more than one count but fewer than ten. The genes are TRBV7-2 and TRBJ2-2; 11 bases fit TRBD2. Germline loops: CDR1 SGHTA, CDR2 FQGNSA. V was pared by 2 bases and J by 7 bases, with 6 bases of the junction left unmatched. The CDR3 covers 16 residues. CDR3 amino acids: CASSLWLAGGNGELFF. CDR3 DNA sequence: TGTGCCAGCAGCTTATGGCTAGCGGGAGGAAACGGGGAGCTGTTTTTT.

The CDR3 loop reads CASSLGGTGAVYGYTF. DNA of the CDR3: TGTGCCAGCAGCTTGGGGGGGACAGGGGCGGTTTATGGCTACACCTTC. The chain has TRBV5-4 and TRBJ1-2; 10 bases are a match to TRBD1. After removal of 0 bases from V and 5 bases from J, the junction contained 7 bases not matched to a gene. The CDR3 extends over 16 amino acids. Germline values: CDR1 SGHNT, CDR2 YYREEE (reference sequence).

V and J are TRBV19 and TRBJ1-3; 8 bases are shared with TRBD1. There are 14 residues in the CDR3. Germline V gene lookup returns CDR1 LNHDA and CDR2 SQIVND (reference sequence). Trimming at V came to 5 bases and at J to 5 bases, leaving 5 bases not matched to a gene. Written as DNA, the CDR3 is TGTGCCAGTAGTCTCGGACAGGGCCGAAACACCATATATTTT. This encodes CASSLGQGRNTIYF.

The chain couples TRBV12-2 to TRBJ2-7; TRBD1, the D gene given by the table, was not confirmed from the DNA. TRBV12-2 is designated a pseudogene. The CDR3 totals 17 residues. CDR3 in DNA: TGTGCAAGTCGCTTAGCGCCTAGGACAGGATATTACTACGAGCAGTACTTC. Its protein product is CASRLAPRTGYYYEQYF.

This clone was seen just once. The CDR3 sequence: CASSGTAVYQPQHF. CDR3 in DNA: TGTGCCAGCAGCGGGACTGCCGTTTATCAGCCCCAGCATTTT. This sequence joins TRBV28 and TRBJ1-5; a weak D match, TRBD1 (5 bases). Germline loops: CDR1 MDHEN, CDR2 SYDVKM. V dropped 6 bases and J dropped 5 bases, with 14 bases sitting between them. This CDR3 region has 14 residues.

This chain connects TRBV6-5 to TRBJ1-2, with D uncertain. Looked up from germline, CDR1 is MNHEY and CDR2 is SVGAGI. V shed 7 bases and J shed 4 bases, with 13 bases lying between them. This CDR3 region has 13 residues. The CDR3 DNA sequence: TGTGCCAGCAAACCCGACGGGATCTATGGCTACACCTTC. Amino acids: CASKPDGIYGYTF.

The gene calls are TRBV11-2 and TRBJ2-7, with TRBD1 matching 10 bases. The CDR3 length is 14 residues. Germline values: CDR1 SGHAT, CDR2 FQNNGV. V lost 7 bases, J lost 3 bases, and 6 bases stayed unmatched. CDR3 residues: CASTPGQGNYEQYF. CDR3 in DNA: TGTGCCAGCACCCCGGGACAGGGGAACTACGAGCAGTACTTC.